The clone carrying this TCR beta chain occurred many times. The antigen remains undetermined. The junction shows a germline mismatch at one end, possibly a read error. This CDR3 is 14 amino acids long. Germline V gene data show CDR1 as SGHTA and CDR2 as FQGNSA. These data originate in a study of neurological immune-mediated disorders. Whole-study findings and limits: There were no CDR3 amino acid sequences shared by expanded clones across subjects, a result suggesting private repertoires in all groups.

It was by 5'RACE with 10-nucleotide random UMIs that the cDNA was made. TCRdb reprocessed the 5' RACE reads via MiXCR and lists one record per CDR3 protein. The table has 27,000 or so distinct CDR3 sequences, about 15% seen once. Input material: PBMCs. This receptor was identified in a man aged 70-80 years in good health. The chain couples TRBV7-2 to TRBJ2-4, with TRBD1 as a possible D gene (7 bases). Here the CDR3 reads CVSSLAGGKNIQYF. The CDR3 region has the DNA TGTGTCAGCAGCTTAGCAGGGGGGAAAAACATTCAGTACTTC.